Below are 10 T cell receptor beta chains sequenced from a single sample in a study of CD8 T cells in ankylosing spondylitis. TCRdb fed the 5' RACE reads into MiXCR, producing one record per CDR3 protein. The sample carries 230,000 or so distinct CDR3 sequences, 20% to 30% recorded once. Sequenced: blood, either unsorted or a sorted T cell fraction (not recorded which). All receptors come from a male donor with ankylosing spondylitis or in good health (not recorded which).

This clonotype was recorded at least ten times. A junction boundary mismatches the germline segment, possibly from a read error. The chain carries TRBV20-1 and TRBJ1-1, with D possibly TRBD1 on 6 matching bases. The CDR3 extends over 11 amino acids. From germline, CDR1 is DFQATT and CDR2 SNEGSKA (reference sequence). The CDR3 sequence: CSAIYRVAALF. CDR3 DNA: TGCAGTGCTATCTACAGGGTCGCGGCCCTCTTT.

This clonotype was recorded at least ten times. This sequence joins TRBV6-1 and TRBJ1-2; D is uncertain. This CDR3 region has 12 residues. Germline assignment: CDR1 MNHNS and CDR2 SASEGT. V was cut by 10 bases and J by 2 bases, with 11 bases left in between. CDR3 sequence: CATSEANYGYTF. CDR3 in DNA: TGTGCCACGAGCGAAGCAAACTATGGCTACACCTTC.

This clonotype has only a few counts. This chain uses TRBV10-3 with TRBJ2-1; D gene ambiguous. V dropped 2 bases and J dropped 4 bases, with 6 bases sitting between them. The CDR3 is 13 amino acids. Germline V gene sequence: CDR1 ENHRY, CDR2 SYGVKD. This CDR3 is CAISEGPYNEQFF. CDR3 coding DNA: TGTGCCATCAGTGAGGGACCGTACAATGAGCAGTTCTTC.

V gene TRBV6-4 combines with J gene TRBJ2-1; D may be TRBD1 (5 bases). Between the trimmed V and J ends, which lost 6 bases and 0 bases, there was a span of 15 bases. CDR3 size: 16 residues. CDR1 is MRHNA and CDR2 is SNTAGT in the germline V gene. CDR3 coding DNA: TGTGCCAGCAGCCCCGAAGGACAAAGCTCCTACAATGAGCAGTTCTTC. The encoded protein is CASSPEGQSSYNEQFF.

V usage is TRBV20-1 and J usage is TRBJ2-3, with D unresolved. V lost 4 bases to trimming and J lost 4 bases, with 9 bases between them. This CDR3 is built from 12 residues. CDR1 is DFQATT and CDR2 is SNEGSKA in the germline V gene (reference sequence). This CDR3 reads CSAIKPADTQYF. CDR3 nucleotide sequence: TGCAGTGCTATTAAGCCCGCAGATACGCAGTATTTT.

The sample holds many counts of this clonotype. This chain connects TRBV18 to TRBJ2-1; 8 bases match TRBD1. Germline assignment: CDR1 KGHSH and CDR2 LQKENI. V gave up 3 bases and J gave up 1 base; unmatched junction bases: 5. The CDR3 runs to 16 residues. This chain's CDR3 is CASSPNRGSSYNEQFF. In DNA, the CDR3 is TGTGCCAGCTCACCTAACAGGGGGAGTTCCTACAATGAGCAGTTCTTC.

This clonotype was seen repeatedly, ten times or more. This chain links TRBV7-9 with TRBJ2-1, with D tentatively TRBD2 (7 bases). V lost 4 bases to trimming and J lost 8 bases, with 21 bases between them. Germline assignment: CDR1 SEHNR and CDR2 FQNEAQ (reference sequence). CDR3 length: 16 amino acids. The CDR3 nucleotides read TGTGCCAGCAGCTCCCGGAGGGGGGGGGGCATCGATGAGCAGTTCTTC. Protein product: CASSSRRGGGIDEQFF.

The V call is TRBV6-1, the J call TRBJ2-1; TRBD2 agrees at 7 bases. The CDR3 has 15 amino acids. Trimming removed 7 bases from V and 0 bases from J; junction bases left unmatched: 6. Germline-derived CDR1 and CDR2 are MNHNS and SASEGT. The CDR3 loop is CASTRGVSSYNEQFF. As DNA, the CDR3 is TGTGCCAGCACACGGGGGGTGAGCTCCTACAATGAGCAGTTCTTC.

This clonotype was recorded at least ten times. The J gene is TRBJ2-3, the V gene TRBV10-3; possibly TRBD2 for D (6 bases). The V end was cut by 9 bases, the J end by 2 bases, with 21 bases between. The CDR3 loop spans 16 amino acids. The germline V gene encodes CDR1 ENHRY and CDR2 SYGVKD. The CDR3 protein is CAMAGGASNDTDTQYF. CDR3 in DNA: TGTGCCATGGCGGGCGGGGCCTCAAACGACACAGATACGCAGTATTTT.

This clonotype has a handful of counts. Here the CDR3 omits its conserved ending phenylalanine or tryptophan, so a read error is the likely source. No DNA is shown, since the ends of the CDR3 on it are uncertain; the CDR3 is the one TCRdb lists. The chain links TRBV12-3 or TRBV12-4 to TRBJ1-1. 13 amino acids form the CDR3, both terminal residues included. CDR3: CASRLARGTEQKI.